Each of the 26 T cell receptor beta chains below was sequenced from the same sample in a study of shared clonotypes between healthy human individuals. Only in-frame clones appear in the TCRdb table, and some are missing; sequencing was by immunoSEQ multiplex PCR. The table includes 2 million or so clones, 95% detected once. What was sequenced was naive CD4+ T cells sorted from blood. Specified subset: CD45RA+ positively selected. Source of these receptors: a man aged 18 to 30 in good health.

On this clone itself: Other DNA sequences within the sample encode an identical CDR3. The gene calls are TRBV5-1 and TRBJ1-5; no clear D. This CDR3 spans 13 amino acids. Looked up from germline, CDR1 is SGHRS and CDR2 is YFSETQ. V dropped 4 bases and J dropped 4 bases, with 9 bases sitting between them. CDR3 region: CASSLGPNQPQHF. The CDR3 nucleotides are TGCGCCAGCAGCCTCGGACCTAATCAGCCCCAGCATTTT. The full variable domain, with the rest looked up from reference TRBV5-1 and TRBJ1-5, is KAGVTQTPRYLIKTRGQQVTLSCSPISGHRSVSWYQQTPGQGLQFLFEYFSETQRNKGNFPGRFSGRQFSNSRSEMNVSTLELGDSALYLCASSLGPNQPQHFGDGTRLSIL.

CDR3 amino acids: CASSRDTRQGNTIYF. CDR3 in DNA: TGTGCCAGCAGCAGGGACACTCGGCAAGGAAACACCATATATTTT. This chain joins TRBV5-4 and TRBJ1-3; possibly TRBD1 for D (6 bases). This CDR3 spans 15 amino acids. Trimming pared 4 bases from V and 4 bases from J, leaving 15 bases between. Germline V CDR1 and CDR2: SGHNT, YYREEE (reference sequence).

This chain links TRBV7-8 with TRBJ1-1; D call uncertain. This CDR3 spans 11 amino acids. The V and J ends lost 10 bases and 7 bases respectively, with 13 bases between them. CDR1 is SGHVS, CDR2 FQNEAQ, per germline. The CDR3 reads CATTSQIEAFF. The CDR3 nucleotides read TGTGCCACCACCAGCCAGATTGAAGCTTTCTTT.

The chain is built from TRBV27 and TRBJ1-6, with 10 bases matching TRBD1. V lost 1 base and J lost 10; bases outside the gene matches: 4. This CDR3 has 15 amino acids. The germline CDR1 and CDR2 sequences are MNHEY and SMNVEV (reference sequence). The CDR3 region has the DNA TGTGCCAGCAGTTTATGGACAGGGGGAGGGTCACCCCTCCACTTT. The encoded protein is CASSLWTGGGSPLHF.

The rearrangement uses TRBV23-1 and TRBJ1-2; 7 nucleotides match TRBD1. TRBV23-1 is an ORF for which the function is uncertain. The CDR3 runs 13 residues. V gave up 6 bases and J gave up 6 bases; unmatched junction bases: 7. This CDR3 reads CASSDKQGDGYTF. The CDR3 coding sequence is TGCGCCAGCAGCGACAAGCAGGGGGATGGCTACACCTTC.

The chain joins TRBV12-2 to TRBJ1-5. TRBV12-2 is a documented pseudogene. The CDR3 has 19 amino acids. In DNA, the CDR3 is TGTGCAAGTCGCTTGGGCTGGGGGGCAGTTCACAGCGGCAATCAGCCCCAGCATTTT. It codes for CASRLGWGAVHSGNQPQHF.

This chain uses TRBV9 with TRBJ1-5, with 10 bases identical to TRBD1. V was clipped by 4 bases and J by 7 bases; unmatched bases: 11. The length of the CDR3 is 16 residues. Germline loops: CDR1 SGDLS, CDR2 YYNGEE. The CDR3 spells CASSPGTGAVGQPQHF. The CDR3, as DNA: TGTGCCAGCAGCCCCGGGACAGGGGCGGTAGGGCAGCCCCAGCATTTT.

The V gene is TRBV28, the J gene TRBJ1-2; no reliable D call. CDR3 length: 15 amino acids. The germline V and J ends were trimmed by 3 bases and 1 base, with 12 bases remaining between them. Germline V CDR1 and CDR2: MDHEN, SYDVKM. CDR3 sequence reads: CASSLNGIRNYGYTF. CDR3 nucleotide sequence: TGTGCCAGCAGTTTGAACGGGATTCGTAACTATGGCTACACCTTC.

The rearrangement uses TRBV5-4 and TRBJ2-5, with 9 bases fitting TRBD1. The J segment lost 2 bases and the V segment lost 4 bases, leaving 12 bases of the junction unmatched. Germline V gives CDR1 SGHNT, CDR2 YYREEE (reference sequence). This CDR3 is 17 amino acids long. The CDR3 sequence: CASSPNPGQGSQETQYF. The CDR3 DNA reads TGTGCCAGCAGCCCGAATCCGGGACAGGGTTCTCAAGAGACCCAGTACTTC.

The table lists this clone with a count of one. The chain is built from TRBV27 and TRBJ1-4, with a tentative D call TRBD1 (5 bases). CDR1 is MNHEY, CDR2 SMNVEV, per germline (reference sequence). The V end was cut by 3 bases, the J end by 0 bases, with 11 bases between. The CDR3 is made up of 16 amino acids. This CDR3 reads CASSFPPRATNEKLFF. CDR3 bases: TGTGCCAGCAGTTTCCCTCCCAGGGCAACTAATGAAAAACTGTTTTTT.

In regard to this clone: Other DNA sequences within the sample encode an identical CDR3. The chain has TRBV18 and TRBJ2-1, with 11 bases that match TRBD1. Germline V gene lookup returns CDR1 KGHSH and CDR2 LQKENI. V shed 2 bases, J shed 3 bases, and the junction held 0 bases outside the gene matches. CDR3 length: 15 residues. CDR3 residues: CASSPGTGGYNEQFF. The CDR3 coding sequence is TGTGCCAGCTCACCAGGGACAGGGGGCTACAATGAGCAGTTCTTC.

J is TRBJ2-7 and V is TRBV6-5, with a weak D call TRBD2 (5 bases). The CDR3 extends over 15 amino acids. The germline CDR1 and CDR2 sequences are MNHEY and SVGAGI. The ends were cut back, 6 bases at V and 2 bases at J, with 17 bases in the middle. The CDR3 DNA follows: TGTGCCAGCAGAAATCCCGGGAAACCTCCCTACGAGCAGTACTTC. This sequence encodes CASRNPGKPPYEQYF.

The chain links TRBV2 to TRBJ2-5; D may be TRBD2 (5 bases). V was cut by 4 bases and J by 5 bases, with 14 bases left in between. Germline CDR1 and CDR2: SNHLY and FYNNEI. CDR3 length equals 14 residues. CDR3 in amino acids: CASSASRTEETQYF. The CDR3 DNA follows: TGTGCCAGCAGTGCAAGCAGGACTGAGGAGACCCAGTACTTC.

Remarks on this clone: At the DNA level, this CDR3 is encoded by other sequences in the same sample as well. The chain combines TRBV18 with TRBJ2-2; TRBD1 is a possible D gene (6 bases). The germline V gene encodes CDR1 KGHSH and CDR2 LQKENI. This CDR3 is 15 amino acids long. V shed 3 bases and J shed 2 bases, with 10 bases lying between them. The CDR3 loop reads CASSPRTENTGELFF. The CDR3, as DNA: TGTGCCAGCTCACCGCGGACAGAAAACACCGGGGAGCTGTTTTTT.

The V call is TRBV6-5, the J call TRBJ1-1; 12 bases map to TRBD1. The V and J ends lost 8 bases and 4 bases, in that order; junction bases with no gene match: 8. There are 15 residues in the CDR3. Germline V lookup: CDR1 MNHEY, CDR2 SVGAGI. The CDR3 reads CASGSGQGASTEAFF. Here the CDR3 DNA reads TGTGCCAGCGGGTCGGGACAGGGGGCGAGCACTGAAGCTTTCTTT.

The rearrangement uses TRBV6-5 and TRBJ1-5, with D maybe TRBD1 (5 bases). CDR3 size: 13 residues. Trimming removed 6 bases from V and 3 bases from J, with 9 bases in between. CDR1 is MNHEY and CDR2 is SVGAGI in the germline V gene. The CDR3 region is CASRIRANQPQHF. DNA of the CDR3: TGTGCCAGCAGAATCAGGGCCAATCAGCCCCAGCATTTT.

The chain combines TRBV4-1 with TRBJ2-4; no clear D gene. Looked up from germline, CDR1 is MGHRA and CDR2 is YSYEKL. The CDR3 is 16 residues long. V lost 11 bases and J 1 base, leaving 21 bases between the germline ends. The CDR3: CADDLEAPRAKNIQYF. The CDR3 DNA follows: TGCGCCGACGATCTAGAAGCTCCGAGGGCCAAAAACATTCAGTACTTC.

The chain has TRBV6-5 and TRBJ1-2; D is unresolved. V dropped 2 bases and J dropped 4 bases, with 8 bases sitting between them. The CDR3 spans 13 residues. Germline V gene data show CDR1 as MNHEY and CDR2 as SVGAGI. CDR3 DNA: TGTGCCAGCAGTTACGCGGCCTCCTATGGCTACACCTTC. Translating gives CASSYAASYGYTF.

V gene TRBV2 combines with J gene TRBJ2-5; 7 positions agree with TRBD2. CDR1 and CDR2 from the germline V gene are SNHLY and FYNNEI. The CDR3 contains 15 residues. Trimming at V came to 7 bases and at J to 5 bases, leaving 13 bases not matched to a gene. The CDR3: CASNGDGGRGETQYF. In DNA, the CDR3 is TGTGCCAGCAATGGGGATGGCGGGAGAGGGGAGACCCAGTACTTC. Supplemented by reference TRBV2 and TRBJ2-5, the full variable domain reads EPEVTQTPSHQVTQMGQEVILRCVPISNHLYFYWYRQILGQKVEFLVSFYNNEISEKSEIFDDQFSVERPDGSNFTLKIRSTKLEDSAMYFCASNGDGGRGETQYFGPGTRLLVL.

A word on this clone: The identical CDR3 is also encoded by other nucleotide sequences in the sample. The rearrangement links TRBV5-1 to TRBJ2-3; D remains unclear. The CDR3 covers 15 residues. Germline CDR1 SGHRS, CDR2 YFSETQ. The V and J ends lost 0 bases and 0 bases respectively, with 8 bases between them. For the CDR3, the DNA is TGCGCCAGCAGCTTGGGGCAGGCCAGCACAGATACGCAGTATTTT. Protein: CASSLGQASTDTQYF.

CDR3 protein: CASSLGSSRGDPYGYTF. The CDR3 DNA sequence: TGTGCCAGCAGCTTAGGAAGCTCAAGGGGTGATCCCTATGGCTACACCTTC. The chain has TRBV7-2 and TRBJ1-2, with D maybe TRBD1 (5 bases). Germline V gene sequence: CDR1 SGHTA, CDR2 FQGNSA. The length of the CDR3 is 17 residues. V lost 1 base to trimming and J lost 4 bases, with 19 bases between them. The full variable domain, with the rest looked up from reference TRBV7-2 and TRBJ1-2, is GAGVSQSPSNKVTEKGKDVELRCDPISGHTALYWYRQSLGQGLEFLIYFQGNSAPDKSGLPSDRFSAERTGGSVSTLTIQRTQQEDSAVYLCASSLGSSRGDPYGYTFGSGTRLTVV.

The chain's CDR3 is CASSPRVAGVETQYF. For the CDR3, the DNA is TGCGCCAGCAGCCCTCGGGTAGCGGGGGTTGAGACCCAGTACTTC. J is TRBJ2-5 and V is TRBV5-1; TRBD2 aligns across 9 bases. This CDR3 spans 15 amino acids. With V trimmed by 4 bases and J by 5 bases, 9 bases remained unmatched. Germline assignment: CDR1 SGHRS and CDR2 YFSETQ.

This chain links TRBV13 with TRBJ2-1; D is perhaps TRBD1 (5 bases). The CDR3 length is 16 residues. V gave up 6 bases and J gave up 0 bases, with 15 bases separating them. CDR1 and CDR2 (germline): PRHDT, FYEKMQ (reference sequence). The CDR3 region is CASRTQGPSSYNEQFF. The CDR3 DNA reads TGTGCCAGCAGAACCCAGGGTCCCTCCTCCTACAATGAGCAGTTCTTC.

The chain recombines TRBV18 with TRBJ2-7; a possible D gene is TRBD1 (6 bases). The CDR3 is 15 amino acids. V was trimmed by 2 bases and J by 2 bases, leaving 13 bases between them. From germline, CDR1 is KGHSH and CDR2 LQKENI. The CDR3 nucleotides are TGTGCCAGCTCACCAGCCCCGACAGGTACCTACGAGCAGTACTTC. It is translated as CASSPAPTGTYEQYF.

The J gene is TRBJ2-2, the V gene TRBV18; 9 bases map to TRBD2. Unmatched junction bases numbered 11, after V lost 4 bases and J lost 2 bases. Germline V gene sequence: CDR1 KGHSH, CDR2 LQKENI. This CDR3 spans 18 amino acids. The CDR3 DNA is TGTGCCAGCTCACTCTTCGGAGCACTAGCGGGTAACACCGGGGAGCTGTTTTTT. Protein sequence: CASSLFGALAGNTGELFF.

The chain joins TRBV7-2 to TRBJ1-1; D gene ambiguous. The length of the CDR3 is 13 residues. Trimming shortened V by 3 bases and J by 4 bases, and 9 bases separated the two germline ends. Germline V lookup: CDR1 SGHTA, CDR2 FQGNSA. The DNA of the CDR3 is TGTGCCAGCAGCTTTTTGGGTGTCACTGAAGCTTTCTTT. Its translation: CASSFLGVTEAFF. The full variable domain, with the rest looked up from reference TRBV7-2 and TRBJ1-1, is GAGVSQSPSNKVTEKGKDVELRCDPISGHTALYWYRQSLGQGLEFLIYFQGNSAPDKSGLPSDRFSAERTGGSVSTLTIQRTQQEDSAVYLCASSFLGVTEAFFGQGTRLTVV.